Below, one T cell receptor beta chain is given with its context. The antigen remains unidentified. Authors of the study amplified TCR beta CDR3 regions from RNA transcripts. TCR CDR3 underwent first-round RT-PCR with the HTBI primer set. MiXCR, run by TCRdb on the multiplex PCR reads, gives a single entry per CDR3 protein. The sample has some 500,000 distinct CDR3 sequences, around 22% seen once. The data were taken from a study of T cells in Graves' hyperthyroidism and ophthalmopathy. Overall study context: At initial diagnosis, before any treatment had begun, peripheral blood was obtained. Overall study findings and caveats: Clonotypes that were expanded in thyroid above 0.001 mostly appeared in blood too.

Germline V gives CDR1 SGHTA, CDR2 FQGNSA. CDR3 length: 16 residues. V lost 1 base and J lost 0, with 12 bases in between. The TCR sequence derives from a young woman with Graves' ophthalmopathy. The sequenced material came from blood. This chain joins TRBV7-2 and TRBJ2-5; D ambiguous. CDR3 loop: CASSLDLVPYQETQYF. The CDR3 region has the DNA TGTGCCAGCAGCTTAGACCTCGTCCCCTACCAAGAGACCCAGTACTTC.